The rows below give T cell receptor beta chains drawn from one sample of a study of shared clonotypes between healthy human individuals. Sequencing used immunoSEQ multiplex PCR; TCRdb keeps in-frame clones, though not all of them. The sample holds around 1,100,000 clones, approximately 80% seen once. The sequenced material came from memory CD4+ T cells from PBMCs. The source is a young man in good health. Some clones in this sample may be carry-over from other donors' samples. The CDR3 runs from the conserved cysteine through the conserved F or W. The D gene is left open where the match is weak. A clone size is listed for some rows: how often the clone was seen (once, few, many), or a class if it is expanded.

d_gene	j_gene	abundance	v_gene	CDR3aa	CDR3nt
TRBD2	TRBJ2-5	NA	TRBV7-8	CASSLGGEWETQYF	TGTGCCAGCAGCTTGGGGGGGGAGTGGGAGACCCAGTACTTC
NA	TRBJ2-7	NA	TRBV5-1	CASSASRDTSYEQYF	TGCGCCAGCAGCGCGTCCCGGGACACCTCCTACGAGCAGTACTTC
NA	TRBJ2-7	once	TRBV7-9	CASSPGTAPYEQYF	TGTGCCAGCAGCCCTGGGACCGCGCCCTACGAGCAGTACTTC
TRBD1	TRBJ2-5	NA	TRBV5-6	CASSLGTGGETQYF	TGTGCCAGCAGCCTGGGGACAGGGGGAGAGACCCAGTACTTC
NA	TRBJ1-4	NA	TRBV2	CASRLTSSTNEKLFF	TGTGCCAGCAGGCTGACATCCTCAACTAATGAAAAACTGTTTTTT
TRBD1	TRBJ1-5	NA	TRBV19	CASSKATGGSNQPQHF	TGTGCCAGTAGTAAGGCGACAGGGGGAAGCAATCAGCCCCAGCATTTT
NA	TRBJ1-2	NA	TRBV4-2	CASSQERGAYGYTF	TGTGCCAGCAGCCAAGAAAGGGGGGCCTATGGCTACACCTTC
TRBD1	TRBJ2-2	NA	TRBV6-1	CASSGGTGVSSVDTRLFF	TGTGCCAGCAGTGGGGGGACAGGGGTCAGTTCGGTCGACACCAGGCTGTTTTTT
TRBD2	TRBJ2-1	once	TRBV19	CASRNVPGLMGLGSLNEQFF	TGTGCCAGTAGGAATGTCCCGGGACTAATGGGCCTCGGGTCCCTCAATGAGCAGTTCTTC
NA	TRBJ2-5	NA	TRBV4-2	CASSYQGNQETQYF	TGTGCCAGCAGCTACCAGGGAAACCAAGAGACCCAGTACTTC
NA	TRBJ2-3	NA	TRBV28	CASSNTVTQYF	TGTGCCAGCAGTAATACAGTGACGCAGTATTTT
NA	TRBJ2-5	NA	TRBV21-1	CASSPQRDPPGAQYF	TGTGCCAGCAGCCCACAGCGGGACCCCCCGGGGGCTCAGTACTTC
TRBD1	TRBJ1-4	once	TRBV5-8	CASSSYLDRNEKLFF	TGTGCCAGCAGCTCATACCTGGACAGGAATGAAAAACTGTTTTTT
NA	TRBJ2-7	NA	TRBV18	CASSPRAGSSYEQYF	TGTGCCAGCTCACCTAGGGCAGGGAGCTCCTACGAGCAGTACTTC
NA	TRBJ2-2	few	TRBV6-5	CASSSRVTSTGELFF	TGTGCCAGCAGCTCCAGGGTGACGAGCACCGGGGAGCTGTTTTTT
NA	TRBJ2-7	NA	TRBV9	CASSVGTGGEQYF	TGTGCCAGCAGCGTAGGGACCGGAGGCGAGCAGTACTTC
TRBD2	TRBJ2-2	NA	TRBV9	CASSSPQGTSGNSGELFF	TGTGCCAGCAGCTCGCCACAGGGGACTAGCGGGAATTCCGGGGAGCTGTTTTTT
TRBD1	TRBJ2-7	NA	TRBV27	CASRKTGEREQYF	TGTGCCAGCAGAAAGACAGGGGAGCGCGAGCAGTACTTC
TRBD1	TRBJ1-2	few	TRBV10-1	CASSPGQSYGYTF	TGCGCCAGCAGTCCGGGACAGAGCTATGGCTACACCTTC
TRBD1	TRBJ1-2	NA	TRBV11-2	CASSLTGTGGGYTF	TGTGCCAGCAGCCTAACCGGGACAGGGGGTGGCTACACCTTC
NA	TRBJ2-1	NA	TRBV5-1	CASSLGPGGEQFF	TGCGCCAGCAGCTTGGGACCTGGGGGTGAGCAGTTCTTC
NA	TRBJ2-7	NA	TRBV7-6	CASSLTDEQYF	TGTGCCAGCAGCTTGACAGACGAGCAGTACTTC
TRBD2	TRBJ2-7	NA	TRBV23-1	CASRPNTSGEASYEQYF	TGCGCCAGCAGGCCAAACACTAGCGGTGAGGCATCCTACGAGCAGTACTTC
TRBD2	TRBJ2-7	once	TRBV6-6	CASTSRTSGSYEQYF	TGTGCCAGCACGAGCCGGACTAGCGGCTCCTACGAGCAGTACTTC
TRBD1	TRBJ2-7	NA	TRBV28	CASSSPGQTYEQYF	TGTGCCAGCAGTTCTCCGGGACAGACCTACGAGCAGTACTTC
NA	TRBJ2-1	NA	TRBV2	CASRNARYNEQFF	TGTGCCAGCAGGAACGCCCGATACAATGAGCAGTTCTTC